A selection of T cell receptor beta chains follows, all from one sample in a study of T-cell reconstitution after alpha-beta-depleted transplantation in children. From the PCR reads, TCRdb called clonotypes with MiXCR, one entry per CDR3 protein. The sample contains 580,000 or so distinct CDR3 sequences, 23% of which appear only once. This specimen was PBMCs, mostly from graft donor cells, taken 360 days after TCRalphabeta/CD19-depleted stem cell transplant. Receptor source: a boy in the first two years of life who had a stem cell transplant for acute myeloid leukemia, so the T cells may come from the graft donor. Each CDR3 is given with its conserved first and last residue.

length: 13
J: TRBJ2-7
V: TRBV6-2/TRBV6-3
CDR3: CASNRDRRYEQYF

length: 13
J: TRBJ1-1
V: TRBV2
CDR3: CASSRDENTEAFF

length: 13
J: TRBJ2-1
V: TRBV4-3
CDR3: CASSQGPYNEQFF

length: 14
J: TRBJ1-3
V: TRBV6-1
CDR3: CASLQTGSGNTIYF

length: 14
J: TRBJ2-1
V: TRBV12-3/TRBV12-4
CDR3: CASSLKGSYNEQFF

length: 11
J: TRBJ2-7
V: TRBV9
CDR3: CASSVANEQYF

length: 19
J: TRBJ1-2
V: TRBV11-2
CDR3: CASSLEFWGQGLSNYGYTF

length: 13
J: TRBJ2-1
V: TRBV20-1
CDR3: CSSHSGGHNEQFF

length: 15
J: TRBJ2-3
V: TRBV5-5
CDR3: CASSSGQGSTDTQYF

length: 14
J: TRBJ1-1
V: TRBV27
CDR3: CASSPGPGVAEAFF

length: 15
J: TRBJ1-4
V: TRBV7-3
CDR3: CASSPPGGVDEKLFF

length: 14
J: TRBJ2-2
V: TRBV9
CDR3: CASSAPGEAGELFF

length: 15
J: TRBJ2-5
V: TRBV12-3/TRBV12-4
CDR3: CASSGSMGLGMTQYF

length: 14
J: TRBJ2-5
V: TRBV7-2
CDR3: CASSIPRQVETQYF

length: 14
J: TRBJ2-5
V: TRBV29-1
CDR3: CSVEPTDREETQYF

length: 14
J: TRBJ2-7
V: TRBV7-2
CDR3: CASSPGTTTYEQYF

length: 14
J: TRBJ2-1
V: TRBV3-1
CDR3: CASSRRNKYNEQFF

length: 16
J: TRBJ2-5
V: TRBV6-5
CDR3: CASSYSGYTPQETQYF

length: 14
J: TRBJ2-1
V: TRBV5-5
CDR3: CASSLSRVQWEQFF

length: 13
J: TRBJ1-2
V: TRBV27
CDR3: CASSFLRGDGYTF

length: 12
J: TRBJ2-3
V: TRBV12-3/TRBV12-4
CDR3: CASSRGTDTQYF

length: 13
J: TRBJ2-1
V: TRBV27
CDR3: CASSLSWGNEQFF

length: 16
J: TRBJ2-3
V: TRBV25-1
CDR3: CASTSGGGLLTDTQYF

length: 17
J: TRBJ2-2
V: TRBV5-1
CDR3: CASSLSSGGINTGELFF

length: 14
J: TRBJ2-2
V: TRBV5-6
CDR3: CASRRGRNTGELFF

length: 16
J: TRBJ2-5
V: TRBV5-1
CDR3: CASSWLAGGYQETQYF

length: 17
J: TRBJ2-1
V: TRBV20-1
CDR3: CSASGTSGSASYNEQFF

length: 13
J: TRBJ2-1
V: TRBV7-2
CDR3: CASSLVIYNEQFF

length: 14
J: TRBJ2-6
V: TRBV6-5
CDR3: CASNSGSGANVLTF

length: 13
J: TRBJ1-1
V: TRBV5-6
CDR3: CASSKGRIEEAFF

length: 15
J: TRBJ1-4
V: TRBV15
CDR3: CATSRWTGSNEKLFF

length: 14
J: TRBJ2-7
V: TRBV27
CDR3: CASSFEAGTYEQYF

length: 16
J: TRBJ2-2
V: TRBV19
CDR3: CASSHPGQGGTGELFF

length: 10
J: TRBJ1-1
V: TRBV29-1
CDR3: CSVQDSLDFF

length: 13
J: TRBJ1-2
V: TRBV5-1
CDR3: CASSLGANYGYTF

length: 14
J: TRBJ1-1
V: TRBV11-2
CDR3: CASSPGQGSAEAFF

length: 14
J: TRBJ1-2
V: TRBV20-1
CDR3: CSARPGAANYGYTF

length: 15
J: TRBJ1-1
V: TRBV7-9
CDR3: CASSLLVAGGTEAFF